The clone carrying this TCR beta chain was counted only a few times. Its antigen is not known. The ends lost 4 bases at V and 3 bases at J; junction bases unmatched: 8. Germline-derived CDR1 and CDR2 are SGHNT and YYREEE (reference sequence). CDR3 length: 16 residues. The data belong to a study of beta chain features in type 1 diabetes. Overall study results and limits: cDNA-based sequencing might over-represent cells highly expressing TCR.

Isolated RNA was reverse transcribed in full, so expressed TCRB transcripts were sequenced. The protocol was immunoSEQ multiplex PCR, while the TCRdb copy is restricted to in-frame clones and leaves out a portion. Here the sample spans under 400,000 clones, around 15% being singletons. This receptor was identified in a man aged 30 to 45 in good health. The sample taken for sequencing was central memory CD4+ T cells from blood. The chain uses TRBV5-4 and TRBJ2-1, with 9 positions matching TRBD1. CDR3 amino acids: CASSQDRDRVYNEQFF. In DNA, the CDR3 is TGTGCCAGCAGCCAAGACCGGGACAGGGTCTACAATGAGCAGTTCTTC.